Following are 19 T cell receptor beta chains from one sample sequenced in a study of Ad26.COV2.S vaccination and SARS-CoV-2 variants. TCRdb's table, derived via immunoSEQ multiplex PCR, lists solely in-frame clones and lacks some. The table includes 380,000 or so clones, 83% detected once. Specified treatment: roughly 18 received Ad26.COV2.S at low or high dose, single or two shots; a few received placebo; per-sample allocation not given. The samples date from day 63 after the first vaccine or placebo injection. The sequencing used peripheral blood, collected in a trial of Ad26.COV2.S vaccine versus placebo. All receptors derive from a person aged 18-60 years who received the Ad26.COV2.S COVID-19 vaccine or a placebo.

The CDR3, as DNA: TGTGCCAGTAGAAAGCGAAGGGGGATCGACGAGCAGTACTTC. It encodes CASRKRRGIDEQYF. The V call is TRBV19, the J call TRBJ2-7, with D tentatively TRBD1 (6 bases). V was pared by 6 bases and J by 5 bases, with 17 bases between. The CDR3 has 14 amino acids. Germline values: CDR1 LNHDA, CDR2 SQIVND (reference sequence).

The CDR3 loop is CASSAGGQGAPYEQYF. The CDR3 nucleotides read TGTGCCAGCAGCGCTGGGGGACAGGGGGCCCCCTACGAGCAGTACTTC. This chain connects TRBV9 to TRBJ2-7, with 12 positions matching TRBD1. Germline CDR1 SGDLS, CDR2 YYNGEE. Trimming removed 3 bases from V and 2 bases from J; junction bases left unmatched: 6. There are 16 residues in the CDR3.

This clone was counted between two and nine times. The chain joins TRBV7-6 to TRBJ2-2; D unclear. Germline CDR1 and CDR2: SGHVS and FNYEAQ. Trimming removed 6 bases at V and 8 bases at J, with 10 bases between. CDR3 size: 12 residues. In nucleotides, the CDR3 is TGTGCCAGCAGTACCGGTGGTGGGGAGCTGTTTTTT. Residues: CASSTGGGELFF.

V is TRBV2 and J is TRBJ1-1; possibly TRBD1 for D (6 bases). The V end lost 6 bases, the J end lost 3 bases, and 20 bases lay between the germline ends. CDR3 length: 16 amino acids. Germline V gene lookup returns CDR1 SNHLY and CDR2 FYNNEI. The CDR3 region is CASSGKGVALDTEAFF. The CDR3 coding sequence is TGTGCCAGCAGCGGTAAGGGGGTGGCTCTGGACACTGAAGCTTTCTTT.

In this sample, this clone turned up a few times. The genes are TRBV9 and TRBJ2-7, with a weak D call TRBD1 (6 bases). V gave up 0 bases and J gave up 6 bases, with 10 bases separating them. CDR1 SGDLS and CDR2 YYNGEE come from the germline V gene. This CDR3 has 13 amino acids. The CDR3 bases are TGTGCCAGCAGCGTAGCCCTCAGGGGCGAGCAGTACTTC. The encoded protein is CASSVALRGEQYF.

This clone was seen just once. V gene TRBV18 combines with J gene TRBJ2-6; D is ambiguous. Germline-derived CDR1 and CDR2 are KGHSH and LQKENI. CDR3 length equals 16 residues. V lost 3 bases and J 0 bases, leaving 9 bases between the germline ends. The CDR3 DNA reads as TGTGCCAGCTCACCCCTACCCCTCTCTGGGGCCAACGTCCTGACTTTC. Translating gives CASSPLPLSGANVLTF. The variable domain in full, with the rest retrieved from reference TRBV18 and TRBJ2-6, is NAGVMQNPRHLVRRRGQEARLRCSPMKGHSHVYWYRQLPEEGLKFMVYLQKENIIDESGMPKERFSAEFPKEGPSILRIQQVVRGDSAAYFCASSPLPLSGANVLTFGAGSRLTVL.

The chain recombines TRBV9 with TRBJ2-1, with a weak D call TRBD1 (5 bases). Looked up from germline, CDR1 is SGDLS and CDR2 is YYNGEE. The CDR3 is 14 residues long. V was cut by 3 bases and J by 10 bases, with 17 bases left in between. The DNA of the CDR3 is TGTGCCAGCAGCGCCTTTTCTTCAGGGTACGAGCAGTTCTTC. This codes for CASSAFSSGYEQFF.

The V and J genes are TRBV2 and TRBJ2-2, with 9 bases lining up with TRBD1. Germline V lookup: CDR1 SNHLY, CDR2 FYNNEI. V shed 6 bases, J shed 6 bases, and the junction held 2 bases outside the gene matches. This CDR3 comprises 13 residues. The CDR3 nucleotides are TGTGCCAGCAGACAGGGGGCGGCCGGGGAGCTGTTTTTT. Protein product: CASRQGAAGELFF.

The J gene is TRBJ2-3, the V gene TRBV3-1 (or the pseudogene TRBV3-2); possible D gene TRBD1, 5 bases. Germline V CDR1 and CDR2: LGHDT, YNNKEL (reference sequence). V lost 1 base and J lost 14, with 13 bases in between. This CDR3 is 12 amino acids long. The CDR3 loop reads CASSQGKNQGYF. The CDR3 DNA sequence: TGTGCCAGCAGCCAAGGGAAGAATCAGGGGTATTTT.

The genes are TRBV16 and TRBJ1-1, with a weak D call TRBD1 (6 bases). Trimming took off 4 bases at V and 1 base at J, with 25 bases between the two ends. The CDR3 loop spans 19 amino acids. Looked up from germline, CDR1 is KGHSY and CDR2 is FQNENV. The CDR3 DNA reads TGTGCCAGCAGCCCCAAGGGCCGGGGGGCTGTCGAGGGGAACACTGAAGCTTTCTTT. Protein product: CASSPKGRGAVEGNTEAFF.

This chain uses TRBV5-4 with TRBJ2-7, with D perhaps matching TRBD1 (5 bases). The CDR3 length is 14 residues. V was shortened by 2 bases and J by 0 bases, with 9 bases between the two germline ends. Germline assignment: CDR1 SGHNT and CDR2 YYREEE (reference sequence). CDR3 region: CASSFQGLSYEQYF. CDR3 bases: TGTGCCAGCAGCTTCCAGGGCCTCTCCTACGAGCAGTACTTC.

This clone has more than one count but fewer than ten. The chain has TRBV5-6 and TRBJ2-7; D unresolved. This CDR3 contains 12 residues. The V end was cut by 0 bases, the J end by 3 bases, with 4 bases between. The germline V gene encodes CDR1 SGHDT and CDR2 YYEEEE. The CDR3 here is CASSLGDYEQYF. CDR3 nucleotides: TGTGCCAGCAGCTTGGGAGACTACGAGCAGTACTTC. The full variable domain, in which reference TRBV5-6 and TRBJ2-7 provide the parts outside the CDR3, is DAGVTQSPTHLIKTRGQQVTLRCSPKSGHDTVSWYQQALGQGPQFIFQYYEEEERQRGNFPDRFSGHQFPNYSSELNVNALLLGDSALYLCASSLGDYEQYFGPGTRLTVT.

The chain links TRBV3-1 (or the pseudogene TRBV3-2) to TRBJ2-3, with TRBD2 matching over 8 bases. Per the germline V gene, CDR1 is LGHDT and CDR2 is YNNKEL (reference sequence). The CDR3 runs 16 residues. The V and J ends lost 3 bases and 1 base, in that order; junction bases with no gene match: 6. Written as DNA, the CDR3 is TGTGCCAGCAGCCATCTTAGCGGGGCCGGCACAGATACGCAGTATTTT. Its protein is CASSHLSGAGTDTQYF.

This chain uses TRBV18 with TRBJ1-2, with a possible D match to TRBD1 (6 bases). V was shortened by 8 bases and J by 3 bases, with 13 bases between the two germline ends. CDR1 and CDR2 (germline): KGHSH, LQKENI. This CDR3 spans 13 amino acids. CDR3 sequence (DNA): TGTGCCAGCAGTCAGGACAGATACTATGGCTACACCTTC. This gives the protein CASSQDRYYGYTF.

This chain connects TRBV3-1 (or the pseudogene TRBV3-2) to TRBJ1-1; tentative D call: TRBD1 (5 bases). Germline V gene lookup returns CDR1 LGHDT and CDR2 YNNKEL (reference sequence). The CDR3 runs to 13 residues. V was pared by 1 base and J by 4 bases, with 7 bases between. For the CDR3, the DNA is TGTGCCAGCAGCCAAGTGGGGGGCACTGAAGCTTTCTTT. Translation gives CASSQVGGTEAFF.

This clone was picked up one time. The CDR3 nucleotides read TGTGCCAGCAGTTTTACAGCGTTCCAAGAGACCCAGTACTTC. Translating gives CASSFTAFQETQYF. The V and J genes are TRBV6-5 and TRBJ2-5; no clear D. Germline V gene lookup returns CDR1 MNHEY and CDR2 SVGAGI. V lost 4 bases and J lost 1, with 10 bases in between. CDR3 length: 14 amino acids.

Concerning this clone: A clone one base away is much larger, so this may be a read error. The V gene is TRBV2, the J gene TRBJ2-5, with a tentative D call TRBD2 (6 bases). This CDR3 spans 11 amino acids. V lost 11 bases and J lost 1, with 8 bases in between. Germline loops: CDR1 SNHLY, CDR2 FYNNEI. In DNA form, the CDR3 reads TGTGCCGGGGGGACCCAAGAGACCCAGTACTTC. Its protein is CAGGTQETQYF.

The V and J genes are TRBV9 and TRBJ2-1, with D hard to call. V lost 3 bases to trimming and J lost 10 bases, with 17 bases between them. The germline V gene encodes CDR1 SGDLS and CDR2 YYNGEE. The CDR3 consists of 14 residues. The CDR3 nucleotides are TGTGCCAGCAGCGCGCCCAGAGGTCTGGGAGAGCAGTTCTTC. As protein: CASSAPRGLGEQFF.

The rearrangement joins TRBV6-5 to TRBJ2-1; 10 nucleotides align to TRBD1. CDR1 is MNHEY and CDR2 is SVGAGI in the germline V gene. The V and J ends lost 6 bases and 4 bases, in that order; junction bases with no gene match: 6. The CDR3 has 15 amino acids. For the CDR3, the DNA is TGTGCCAGCAGCAATGGACAGGGGGAATACAATGAGCAGTTCTTC. As protein: CASSNGQGEYNEQFF.